Following are 26 T cell receptor beta chains from one sample sequenced in a study of blood T cell repertoires in COVID-19. Here immunoSEQ multiplex PCR was the method, and the copy in TCRdb shows in-frame clones only, minus some. The sample includes 20,000 to 30,000 clones, about 92% of them seen just once. Material for sequencing was peripheral blood. These receptors were collected from a human donor in a cohort sampled during active COVID-19.

This rearrangement joins TRBV6-5 to TRBJ2-3; possible D gene TRBD1, 6 bases. Germline V gene lookup returns CDR1 MNHEY and CDR2 SVGAGI. CDR3 length: 15 residues. Trimming took off 6 bases at V and 2 bases at J, with 15 bases between the two ends. This chain's CDR3 is CASSIHREYTDTQYF. CDR3 coding DNA: TGTGCCAGCAGCATACACAGGGAGTACACAGATACGCAGTATTTT.

V usage is TRBV6-2 or TRBV6-3 and J usage is TRBJ2-7, with TRBD1 identical over 7 bases. CDR3 length: 13 residues. After removal of 7 bases from V and 6 bases from J, the junction contained 9 bases not matched to a gene. The germline V gene encodes CDR1 MNHEY and CDR2 SVGEGT. The CDR3 nucleotides read TGTGCCAGCACCCCCCGGGACAGAACCGAGCAGTACTTC. Its protein product is CASTPRDRTEQYF.

The chain has TRBV28 and TRBJ1-2; TRBD1 aligns across 10 bases. The CDR3 has 11 residues. Germline V lookup: CDR1 MDHEN, CDR2 SYDVKM. The CDR3 DNA is TGTGCTTACGGGACAGGGGTTTCCTACACCTTC. It codes for CAYGTGVSYTF.

J is TRBJ2-3 and V is TRBV7-2; unclear D gene. CDR1 is SGHTA, CDR2 FQGNSA, per germline. The CDR3 loop spans 16 amino acids. V gave up 1 base and J gave up 1 base, with 12 bases separating them. In DNA form, the CDR3 reads TGTGCCAGCAGCTTAGGTTTTTCGCAGGGCACAGATACGCAGTATTTT. Its translation is CASSLGFSQGTDTQYF. The full variable domain, rest sourced from reference TRBV7-2 and TRBJ2-3, is GAGVSQSPSNKVTEKGKDVELRCDPISGHTALYWYRQSLGQGLEFLIYFQGNSAPDKSGLPSDRFSAERTGGSVSTLTIQRTQQEDSAVYLCASSLGFSQGTDTQYFGPGTRLTVL.

This clone is a singleton in its sample. The chain employs TRBV2 and TRBJ2-7, with 10 bases matching TRBD1. Germline trimming cut 8 bases from V and 3 bases from J; bases unmatched to any gene: 7. Germline CDR1 and CDR2: SNHLY and FYNNEI. The CDR3 covers 14 residues. In DNA form, the CDR3 reads TGTGCCAGCCTCCGGGACAGGGGCTTCTACGAGCAGTACTTC. Its protein product is CASLRDRGFYEQYF.

DNA of the CDR3: TGTGCCAGCAGCTTGCGTAACAGGCAGGAGACCCAGTACTTC. Protein sequence: CASSLRNRQETQYF. The chain couples TRBV5-6 to TRBJ2-5; weak D call: TRBD1 (5 bases). V shed 1 base and J shed 5 bases, with 12 bases lying between them. Germline V gene sequence: CDR1 SGHDT, CDR2 YYEEEE. This CDR3 contains 14 residues.

This chain connects TRBV7-2 to TRBJ2-2, with no clear D. The CDR3 is 14 amino acids. Germline V gene sequence: CDR1 SGHTA, CDR2 FQGNSA. With 1 base removed from V and 5 bases from J, the gap between germline ends came to 8 bases. As DNA, the CDR3 is TGTGCCAGCAGCTTAGAGTTGGCAACCGGGGAGCTGTTTTTT. This translates into CASSLELATGELFF.

The V call is TRBV19, the J call TRBJ1-5, with D perhaps matching TRBD1 (6 bases). The CDR3 totals 15 residues. CDR1 is LNHDA and CDR2 is SQIVND in the germline V gene (reference sequence). Trimming left V 0 bases short and J 3 bases short, with 9 bases between. The CDR3 nucleotides read TGTGCCAGTAGTATAGAAGGGGGAATCAATCAGCCCCAGCATTTT. This encodes CASSIEGGINQPQHF. The complete variable domain, with remaining parts taken from reference TRBV19 and TRBJ1-5, reads DGGITQSPKYLFRKEGQNVTLSCEQNLNHDAMYWYRQDPGQGLRLIYYSQIVNDFQKGDIAEGYSVSREKKESFPLTVTSAQKNPTAFYLCASSIEGGINQPQHFGDGTRLSIL.

This chain uses TRBV13 with TRBJ1-1; D might be TRBD1 (6 bases). The CDR3 consists of 16 residues. CDR1 and CDR2 from the germline V gene are PRHDT and FYEKMQ (reference sequence). V gave up 4 bases and J gave up 3 bases, with 18 bases separating them. The CDR3 spells CASSSYRGQGYTEAFF. CDR3 bases: TGTGCCAGCAGCTCCTATAGGGGACAAGGTTACACTGAAGCTTTCTTT. Full variable domain (missing parts from reference TRBV13 and TRBJ1-1): AAGVIQSPRHLIKEKRETATLKCYPIPRHDTVYWYQQGPGQDPQFLISFYEKMQSDKGSIPDRFSAQQFSDYHSELNMSSLELGDSALYFCASSSYRGQGYTEAFFGQGTRLTVV.

The chain combines TRBV6-6 with TRBJ1-4, with 8 bases fitting TRBD1. CDR1 MNHNY and CDR2 SVGAGI come from the germline V gene (reference sequence). The CDR3 has 14 residues. Losses at the gene ends were 6 bases for V and 4 bases for J; bases not matched to a gene: 4. CDR3 DNA sequence: TGTGCCAGCAGGACAGGGGTCCTTAATGAAAAACTGTTTTTT. It codes for CASRTGVLNEKLFF.

The chain links TRBV5-3 to TRBJ2-3; 10 nucleotides line up with TRBD2. TRBV5-3 is treated as an ORF (open reading frame) with a function not yet certain. V shed 0 bases and J 6 bases; nucleotides not matched to a gene: 4. The length of the CDR3 is 15 residues. The CDR3, as DNA: TGTGCCAGAAGCTTGGAGGTTAGCGGGGGGGATACGCAGTATTTT. Encoded protein: CARSLEVSGGDTQYF.

The chain has TRBV29-1 and TRBJ2-7, with 7 bases identical to TRBD2. The CDR3 covers 12 residues. The junction had 3 bases not matched to a gene; V was cut back by 4 bases and J by 3 bases. Germline CDR1 SQVTM, CDR2 ANQGSEA. In DNA, the CDR3 is TGCAGCGTTGTAGCGGGTGGCTACGAGCAGTACTTC. Protein product: CSVVAGGYEQYF.

The sample holds one count of this clone. The genes are TRBV11-2 and TRBJ1-6; 9 bases are shared with TRBD1. Germline V gene data show CDR1 as SGHAT and CDR2 as FQNNGV. The CDR3 runs 15 residues. V shed 5 bases and J 9 bases; nucleotides not matched to a gene: 8. As DNA, the CDR3 is TGTGCCAGCAGCCTCGGGACAGGGTTTGGTTCACCCCTCCACTTT. This gives the protein CASSLGTGFGSPLHF.

This clone came up a few times. The genes are TRBV28 and TRBJ2-7; D uncertain. V was shortened by 7 bases and J by 3 bases, with 13 bases between the two germline ends. The CDR3 covers 13 residues. CDR1 MDHEN and CDR2 SYDVKM come from the germline V gene. CDR3 nucleotides: TGTGCCAGCACCACGCCCCCGGGCTACGAGCAGTACTTC. It yields the protein CASTTPPGYEQYF. The complete variable domain, with remaining parts taken from reference TRBV28 and TRBJ2-7, reads DVKVTQSSRYLVKRTGEKVFLECVQDMDHENMFWYRQDPGLGLRLIYFSYDVKMKEKGDIPEGYSVSREKKERFSLILESASTNQTSMYLCASTTPPGYEQYFGPGTRLTVT.

The chain carries TRBV5-5 and TRBJ1-6; 8 positions match TRBD1. Germline CDR1 and CDR2: SGHKS and YYEKEE (reference sequence). J gave up 8 bases and V 4 bases, and 8 bases lay outside the gene matches. This CDR3 has 15 amino acids. This CDR3 is CASSVGQGIDSPLHF. CDR3 coding DNA: TGTGCCAGCAGCGTTGGACAGGGTATTGATTCACCCCTCCACTTT.

The chain joins TRBV28 to TRBJ1-6; D is perhaps TRBD1 (5 bases). Germline assignment: CDR1 MDHEN and CDR2 SYDVKM. CDR3 length: 15 residues. V lost 5 bases to trimming and J lost 6 bases, with 14 bases between them. DNA of the CDR3: TGTGCCAGCAGTCCCCCCGTGGGGGGTAATTCACCCCTCCACTTT. This translates into CASSPPVGGNSPLHF.

This rearrangement joins TRBV5-5 to TRBJ1-4; D is undetermined. The CDR3 is 12 residues long. Germline V CDR1 and CDR2: SGHKS, YYEKEE (reference sequence). Trimming removed 0 bases from V and 6 bases from J, with 3 bases in between. In nucleotides, the CDR3 is TGTGCCAGCAGCTTGGCTGATGAAAAACTGTTTTTT. Translating it yields CASSLADEKLFF.

The chain links TRBV28 to TRBJ2-1; 13 bases fit TRBD2. V was clipped by 2 bases and J by 5 bases; unmatched bases: 6. This CDR3 spans 17 amino acids. Germline V gene data show CDR1 as MDHEN and CDR2 as SYDVKM. DNA for the CDR3: TGTGCCAGCAGTTTACTCGGGACTAGCGGGGTTAACAATGAGCAGTTCTTC. Amino acids: CASSLLGTSGVNNEQFF.

The chain combines TRBV18 with TRBJ2-2, with D perhaps TRBD1 (7 bases). Germline V gene lookup returns CDR1 KGHSH and CDR2 LQKENI. This CDR3 has 15 amino acids. V was clipped by 3 bases and J by 3 bases, with 11 bases between them. CDR3 coding DNA: TGTGCCAGCTCACCTCGCAGGGGGGACACCGGGGAGCTGTTTTTT. This sequence encodes CASSPRRGDTGELFF. Full variable domain (remainder filled in from reference TRBV18 and TRBJ2-2): NAGVMQNPRHLVRRRGQEARLRCSPMKGHSHVYWYRQLPEEGLKFMVYLQKENIIDESGMPKERFSAEFPKEGPSILRIQQVVRGDSAAYFCASSPRRGDTGELFFGEGSRLTVL.

V gene TRBV5-6 combines with J gene TRBJ1-6; TRBD1 might be the D (5 bases). CDR3 size: 14 residues. The V gene lost 3 bases and the J gene lost 10 bases, with 14 bases spanning the gap. Germline V gives CDR1 SGHDT, CDR2 YYEEEE. The CDR3 here is CASSSRTLGSPLHF. The CDR3 nucleotides read TGTGCCAGCAGCTCCAGGACATTAGGCTCACCCCTCCACTTT.

This chain connects TRBV6-5 to TRBJ2-3, with 8 nucleotides matching TRBD2. The length of the CDR3 is 15 residues. Germline values: CDR1 MNHEY, CDR2 SVGAGI. J was trimmed by 2 bases and V by 6 bases; bases with no gene match: 7. The DNA of the CDR3 is TGTGCCAGCAGGGAGGGACTAGGAGCCACAGATACGCAGTATTTT. This gives the protein CASREGLGATDTQYF.

The chain carries TRBV5-1 and TRBJ2-3; 7 nucleotides match TRBD1. The trim removed 1 base at V and 5 bases at J, leaving 7 bases unmatched. The CDR3 runs to 15 residues. Per germline, CDR1 SGHRS and CDR2 YFSETQ. The CDR3 spells CASSLQGERGDTQYF. In DNA form, the CDR3 reads TGCGCCAGCAGCTTGCAGGGGGAGAGGGGAGATACGCAGTATTTT.

The rearrangement links TRBV20-1 to TRBJ2-1; the D is unclear. The CDR3 is made up of 13 amino acids. V lost 3 bases and J 6 bases, leaving 12 bases between the germline ends. Germline-derived CDR1 and CDR2 are DFQATT and SNEGSKA (reference sequence). CDR3 nucleotides: TGCAGTGCTAGTCTAGTCACTTTCAATGAGCAGTTCTTC. Its translation is CSASLVTFNEQFF.

The chain is built from TRBV7-9 and TRBJ1-1; D remains unclear. Trimming left V 5 bases short and J 3 bases short, with 25 bases between. The CDR3 has 18 residues. In germline, CDR1 is SEHNR, CDR2 FQNEAQ (reference sequence). The chain's CDR3 is CASSIFTPRGGKYTEAFF. The CDR3 nucleotides are TGTGCCAGCAGCATATTTACTCCGCGGGGAGGGAAATACACTGAAGCTTTCTTT.

This chain connects TRBV9 to TRBJ2-5, with D possibly TRBD1 on 5 matching bases. This CDR3 has 13 residues. V lost 2 bases to trimming and J lost 5 bases, with 10 bases between them. Germline V gene lookup returns CDR1 SGDLS and CDR2 YYNGEE. CDR3 coding DNA: TGTGCCAGCAGCGTTGAAGGGGATGAGACCCAGTACTTC. It encodes CASSVEGDETQYF.

The chain recombines TRBV10-3 with TRBJ2-1; 8 bases are shared with TRBD2. The CDR3 length is 13 residues. The J segment lost 7 bases and the V segment lost 10 bases, leaving 9 bases of the junction unmatched. CDR1 is ENHRY, CDR2 SYGVKD, per germline. In DNA form, the CDR3 reads TGTGCCACCACTCCGGGACTAGAGAATGAGCAGTTCTTC. Protein product: CATTPGLENEQFF.